Listed below are T cell receptor beta chains from one sample, sequenced in a study of blood T cell repertoires in COVID-19. Sequencing used immunoSEQ multiplex PCR; TCRdb keeps in-frame clones, though not all of them. The sample records some 190,000 clones, almost 90% being singletons. Sequencing input: peripheral blood. Receptor source: a young man with active or convalescent COVID-19. CDR3s include the opening cysteine and the closing phenylalanine or tryptophan. A clone size is listed for some rows: how often the clone was seen (once, few, many), or a class if it is expanded.

few TRBV6-1 CASSESWGDGARF
. TRBV5-1 CASSTIAGGQNEQFF
. TRBV19 CASRSGTGTISNTEAFF
. TRBV24-1 CATSDQGSYTF
. TRBV11-2 CASSILSGLPSYEQYF
. TRBV27 CASRQGTGYTEAFF
once TRBV2 CASSELGLASSYEQYF
. TRBV7-2 CASTLGTSGVAQYF
. TRBV5-1 CASRSIMGGGQGSF
. TRBV7-8 CASSPSSTNEKLFF
. TRBV25-1 CASSPSNEQFF
. TRBV9 CASSGEEGTSGSPFDTDTQYF
. TRBV15 CATSRDTGTYGYTF
. TRBV27 CASSLEGNTEAFF
. TRBV19 CASSMSRGLAGVGNEQFF
. TRBV10-1 CASSGPTGEQYF
once TRBV21-1 CASSKPAGLAGGRQGETQYF
. TRBV15 CATSRAQGAGTEAFF
. TRBV18 CASSPPSGLFNYGYTF
. TRBV5-1 CASSPWGLASSYNEQFF
. TRBV7-8 CASSLGQVNQPQHF
once TRBV4-1 CASSQIQGFTDTQYF
. TRBV3-1/TRBV3-2 CASSRDSFGEQFF
few TRBV4-2 CASSQDESGHGYTF
. TRBV7-8 CASSSGLAPNTQYF
. TRBV19 CASSISSVGYGYTF
. TRBV12-1 CASWDRAKRGNSPLHF
. TRBV3-1/TRBV3-2 CASSQGTEIYEQYF
few TRBV7-8 CASSPRGLGNTIYF
. TRBV5-1 CASSFSWGGPKDTQYF
. TRBV5-1 CASSLRLASNEQFF
. TRBV19 CASSSPPGGARETQYF
. TRBV5-1 CASSRTGASEKLFF
. TRBV18 CASSPALTSGTDTQYF
. TRBV7-3 CASSPGQGNYGYTF
. TRBV18 CASSPPAGNTGELFF
. TRBV12-3/TRBV12-4 CASSQNTEAFF
. TRBV6-6 CASSYPNSYEQYF
. TRBV7-9 CASSIPPRQPAGYTF
. TRBV7-9 CASSGGGSYNEQFF
. TRBV14 CASSQGDYRRVQYF
. TRBV5-1 CASSWSGTGNTEAFF
few TRBV6-5 CASTGGGNTIYF
. TRBV6-1 CASSEGTGINYGYTF
once TRBV12-3/TRBV12-4 CASSTGAYGYTF
. TRBV7-9 CASSLSGDRTYEQYF
. TRBV19 CASSVKQGARETQYF
. TRBV5-1 CASSLGTGFNEQFF
. TRBV11-2 CASSPGLAGGLTETQYF
. TRBV27 CASKHGQPNEKLFF
. TRBV3-1/TRBV3-2 CASRGGLGGYTF
. TRBV10-3 CAIGGARGTDTQYF
. TRBV24-1 CATSDGGDTEAFF
. TRBV27 CASSLSGQEQFF